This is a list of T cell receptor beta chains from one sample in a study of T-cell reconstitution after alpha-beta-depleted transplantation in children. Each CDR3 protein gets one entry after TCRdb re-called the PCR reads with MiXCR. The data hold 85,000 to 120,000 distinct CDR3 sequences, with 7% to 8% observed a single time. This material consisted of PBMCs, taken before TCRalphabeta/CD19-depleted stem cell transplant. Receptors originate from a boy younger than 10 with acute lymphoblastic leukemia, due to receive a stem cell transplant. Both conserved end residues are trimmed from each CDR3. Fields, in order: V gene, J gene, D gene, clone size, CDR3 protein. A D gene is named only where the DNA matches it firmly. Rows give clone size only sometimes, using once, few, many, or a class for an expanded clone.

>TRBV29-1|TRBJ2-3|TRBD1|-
SVEDADRGPTDTQY
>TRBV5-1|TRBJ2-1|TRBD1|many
ASSAGQGRDEQF
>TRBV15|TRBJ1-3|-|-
ATSPRSSGNTIY
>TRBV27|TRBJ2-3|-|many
ASSLGSTDTQY
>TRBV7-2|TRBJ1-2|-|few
ASSLTRTDGYT
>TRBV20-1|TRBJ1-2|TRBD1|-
SARRGQGAGGYT
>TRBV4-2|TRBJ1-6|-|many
ASSQVGRDNSPLH
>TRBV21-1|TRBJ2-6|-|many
ASSCSGANVLT
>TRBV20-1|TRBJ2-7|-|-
SAKLSGPSYEQY
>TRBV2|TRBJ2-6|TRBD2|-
ASSQGRAGANVLT
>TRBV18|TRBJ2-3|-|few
ASSPYAGETDTQY
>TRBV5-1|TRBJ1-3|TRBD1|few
ASSPRTGDGPTGNTIY
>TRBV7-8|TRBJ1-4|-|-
GSSLGGGGDEKLF
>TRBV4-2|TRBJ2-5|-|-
ASSQEEGLGETQY
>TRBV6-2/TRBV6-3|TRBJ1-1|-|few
ASRDPRGEAF
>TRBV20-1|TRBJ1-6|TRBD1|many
SARDLQGSYNSPLH
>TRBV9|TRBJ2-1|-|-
ASSLADLKGEQF
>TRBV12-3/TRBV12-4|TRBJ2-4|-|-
ASSAGSWNIQY
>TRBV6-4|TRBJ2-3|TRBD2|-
ASSDSSGGATDTQY
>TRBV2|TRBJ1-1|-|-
ASTVNTEAF
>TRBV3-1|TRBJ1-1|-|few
ASSQTIFEGAF
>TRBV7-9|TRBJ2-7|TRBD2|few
ASSSWGLADYEQY
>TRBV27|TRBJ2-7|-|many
ASSLRISYEQY
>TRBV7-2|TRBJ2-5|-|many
ASSLGVAGWETQY
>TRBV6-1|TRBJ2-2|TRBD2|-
ASSDRLAGVTGELF
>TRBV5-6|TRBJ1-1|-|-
ASSQTGPFTEAF
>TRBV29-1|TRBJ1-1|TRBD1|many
SVAGTGPEAF
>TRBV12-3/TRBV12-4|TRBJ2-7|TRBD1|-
ASSGDSAYEQY
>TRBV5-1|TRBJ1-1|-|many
ASRGEGLNTEAF
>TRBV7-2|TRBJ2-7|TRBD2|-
ASRPWTSGLSYEQY
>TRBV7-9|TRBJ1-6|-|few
ASVAGYGGSPLH
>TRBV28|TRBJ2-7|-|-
ASSGGGSSYEQY
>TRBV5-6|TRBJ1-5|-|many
ASSSSQGNQPQH
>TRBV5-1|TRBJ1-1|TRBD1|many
ASSPPTGGTEAF
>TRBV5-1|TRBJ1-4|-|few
ASSLGFATNEKLF
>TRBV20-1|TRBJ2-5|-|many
SATLAPGETQY
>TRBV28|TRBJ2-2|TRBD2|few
ASRPGLEDIGELF
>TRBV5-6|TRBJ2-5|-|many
ASSLAGTPQETQY
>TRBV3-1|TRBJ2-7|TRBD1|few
ASSRAGTGWGYEQY
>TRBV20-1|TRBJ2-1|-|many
SASIHSWAAIGQF
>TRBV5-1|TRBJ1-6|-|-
ASSLDSASPLH
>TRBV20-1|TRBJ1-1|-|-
SAREFGTWTAEAF